This T cell receptor beta chain came from a study of CD8 T cells in Susac syndrome. Blood CD8+ and CD4+ T cells underwent high-throughput TCR beta sequencing. Included as multiple sclerosis controls were treatment-naive patients who had stable or active relapsing-remitting disease. TEMRA cells were FACS-enriched, and CD8+ and CD4+ T cells were isolated negatively. V was clipped by 6 bases and J by 6 bases; unmatched bases: 9. The CDR3 spans 13 residues. Per germline, CDR1 DFQATT and CDR2 SNEGSKA (reference sequence). The RNA input was roughly 0.45 to 1 ug, and it was reverse transcribed with random hexamers. Amplification of TCR beta CDR3 spanned 54 Vbeta and 13 Jbeta via immunoSEQ multiplex PCR. TCRdb re-called the immunoSEQ multiplex PCR reads with MiXCR, one entry per CDR3 protein. The table records 200,000 or so distinct CDR3 sequences, almost 96% of them present only once.

The chain employs TRBV20-1 and TRBJ2-7; the match to TRBD2 covers 9 bases. The sequencing sample was made of CD4+ T cells from PBMCs. The TCR originated in a human donor with multiple sclerosis. The DNA for the CDR3 is TGCAGTGCATTATGGACTAGCGAATCCGAGCAGTACTTC. It encodes CSALWTSESEQYF.